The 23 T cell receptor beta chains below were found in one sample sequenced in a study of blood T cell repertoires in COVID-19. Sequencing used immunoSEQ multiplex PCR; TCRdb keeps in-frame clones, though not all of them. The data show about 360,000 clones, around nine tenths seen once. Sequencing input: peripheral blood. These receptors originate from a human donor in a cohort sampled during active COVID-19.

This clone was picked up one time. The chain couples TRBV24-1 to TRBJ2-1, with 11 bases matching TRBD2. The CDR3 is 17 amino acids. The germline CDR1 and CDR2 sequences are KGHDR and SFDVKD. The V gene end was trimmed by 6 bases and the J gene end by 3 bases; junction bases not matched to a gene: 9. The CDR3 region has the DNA TGTGCCACCAGTAATATTAGCGGGGGGGTTCTCTACAATGAGCAGTTCTTC. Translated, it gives CATSNISGGVLYNEQFF.

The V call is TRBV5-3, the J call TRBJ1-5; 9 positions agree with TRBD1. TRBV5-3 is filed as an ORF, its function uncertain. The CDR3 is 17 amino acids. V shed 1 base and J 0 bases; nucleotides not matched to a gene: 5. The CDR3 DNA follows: TGTGCCAGAAGCTTGCCGGGACAGGGTTATAGCAATCAGCCCCAGCATTTT. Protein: CARSLPGQGYSNQPQHF.

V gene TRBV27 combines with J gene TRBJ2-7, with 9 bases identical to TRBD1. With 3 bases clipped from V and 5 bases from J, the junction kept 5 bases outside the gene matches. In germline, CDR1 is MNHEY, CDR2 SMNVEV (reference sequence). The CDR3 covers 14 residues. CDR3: CASSFSTGGNEQYF. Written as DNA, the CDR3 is TGTGCCAGCAGTTTTTCAACAGGGGGCAACGAGCAGTACTTC.

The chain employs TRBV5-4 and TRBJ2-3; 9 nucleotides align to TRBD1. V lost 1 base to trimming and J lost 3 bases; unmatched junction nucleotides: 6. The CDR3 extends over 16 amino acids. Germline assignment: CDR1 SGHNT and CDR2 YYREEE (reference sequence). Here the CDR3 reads CASSLRTGAMTDTQYF. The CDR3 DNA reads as TGTGCCAGCAGCTTGAGGACAGGGGCGATGACAGATACGCAGTATTTT.

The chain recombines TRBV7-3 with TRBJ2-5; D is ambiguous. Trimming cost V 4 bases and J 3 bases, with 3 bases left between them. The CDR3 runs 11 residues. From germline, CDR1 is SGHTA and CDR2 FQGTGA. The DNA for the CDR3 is TGTGCCAGCAGCTCCAAAGAGACCCAGTACTTC. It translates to CASSSKETQYF. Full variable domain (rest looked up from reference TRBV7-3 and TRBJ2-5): GAGVSQTPSNKVTEKGKYVELRCDPISGHTALYWYRQSLGQGPEFLIYFQGTGAADDSGLPNDRFFAVRPEGSVSTLKIQRTERGDSAVYLCASSSKETQYFGPGTRLLVL.

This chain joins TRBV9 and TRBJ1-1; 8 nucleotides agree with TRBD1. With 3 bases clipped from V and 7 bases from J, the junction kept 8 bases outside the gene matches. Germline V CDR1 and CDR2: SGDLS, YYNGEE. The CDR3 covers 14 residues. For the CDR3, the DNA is TGTGCCAGCAGCGAAGGACAGGGCGCAGGTGAAGCTTTCTTT. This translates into CASSEGQGAGEAFF.

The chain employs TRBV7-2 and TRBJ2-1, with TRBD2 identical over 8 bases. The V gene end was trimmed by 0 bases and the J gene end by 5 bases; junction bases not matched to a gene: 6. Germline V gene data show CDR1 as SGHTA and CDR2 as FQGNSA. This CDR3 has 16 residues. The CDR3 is CASSLAGGAINNEQFF. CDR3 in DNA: TGTGCCAGCAGCTTAGCCGGGGGGGCCATAAACAATGAGCAGTTCTTC.

This chain's CDR3 is CASSVSPQETQYF. The CDR3 DNA sequence: TGTGCCAGCAGCGTATCTCCGCAAGAGACCCAGTACTTC. The chain couples TRBV9 to TRBJ2-5; no firm D call. Trimming shortened V by 1 base and J by 2 bases, and 6 bases separated the two germline ends. The CDR3 totals 13 residues. Germline V gene data show CDR1 as SGDLS and CDR2 as YYNGEE.

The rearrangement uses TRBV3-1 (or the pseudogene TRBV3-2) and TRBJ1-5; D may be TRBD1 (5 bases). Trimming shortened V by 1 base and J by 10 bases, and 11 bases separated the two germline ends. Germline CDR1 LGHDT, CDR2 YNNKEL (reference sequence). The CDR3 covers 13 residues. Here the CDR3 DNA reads TGTGCCAGCAGCCAAGTGGGGACTGGACCCCAGCATTTT. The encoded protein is CASSQVGTGPQHF.

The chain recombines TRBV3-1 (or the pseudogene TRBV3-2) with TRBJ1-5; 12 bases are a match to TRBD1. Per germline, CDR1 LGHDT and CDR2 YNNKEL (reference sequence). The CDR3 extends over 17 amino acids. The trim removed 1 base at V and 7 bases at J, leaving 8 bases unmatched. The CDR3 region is CASSQVFGTGGWQPQHF. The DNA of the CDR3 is TGTGCCAGCAGCCAAGTTTTCGGGACAGGGGGCTGGCAGCCCCAGCATTTT.

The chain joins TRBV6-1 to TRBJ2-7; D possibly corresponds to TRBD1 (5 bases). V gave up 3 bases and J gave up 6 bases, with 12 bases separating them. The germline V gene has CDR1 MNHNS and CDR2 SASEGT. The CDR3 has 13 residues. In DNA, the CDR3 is TGTGCCAGCAGTGATGGCAGGGTTAGCGAGCAGTACTTC. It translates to CASSDGRVSEQYF.

The CDR3 here is CASSQGADGYTF. DNA for the CDR3: TGTGCCAGCAGCCAAGGGGCCGATGGCTACACCTTC. This sequence joins TRBV3-1 (or the pseudogene TRBV3-2) and TRBJ1-2; D uncertain. This CDR3 comprises 12 residues. V dropped 1 base and J dropped 6 bases, with 6 bases sitting between them. CDR1 LGHDT and CDR2 YNNKEL come from the germline V gene (reference sequence).

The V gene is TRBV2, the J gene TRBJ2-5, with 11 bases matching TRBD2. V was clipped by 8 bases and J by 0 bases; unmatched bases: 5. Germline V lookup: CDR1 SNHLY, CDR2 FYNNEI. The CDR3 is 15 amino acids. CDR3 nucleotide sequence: TGTGCCAGCCCTGTACTAGCGGGAGACCAAGAGACCCAGTACTTC. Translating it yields CASPVLAGDQETQYF.

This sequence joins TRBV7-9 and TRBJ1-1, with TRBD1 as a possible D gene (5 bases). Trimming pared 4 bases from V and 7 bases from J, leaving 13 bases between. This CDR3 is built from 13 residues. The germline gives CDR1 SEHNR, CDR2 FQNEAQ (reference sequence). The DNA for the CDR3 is TGTGCCAGCAGCTCCCAGGCGGGGCTTGAAGCTTTCTTT. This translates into CASSSQAGLEAFF.

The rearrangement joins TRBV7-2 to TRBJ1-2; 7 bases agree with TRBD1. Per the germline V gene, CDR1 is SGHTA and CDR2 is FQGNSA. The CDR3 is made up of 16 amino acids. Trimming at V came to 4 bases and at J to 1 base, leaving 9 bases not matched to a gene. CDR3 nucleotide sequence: TGTGCCAGCAGCTGGAAGGGGGACAGCCGTAACTATGGCTACACCTTC. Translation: CASSWKGDSRNYGYTF.

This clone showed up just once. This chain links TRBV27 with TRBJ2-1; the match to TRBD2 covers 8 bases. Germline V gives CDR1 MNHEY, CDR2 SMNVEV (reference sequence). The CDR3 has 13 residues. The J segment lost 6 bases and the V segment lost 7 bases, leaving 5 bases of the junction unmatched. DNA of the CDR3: TGTGCCAGCAAACTAGCGGCGATCAATGAGCAGTTCTTC. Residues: CASKLAAINEQFF.

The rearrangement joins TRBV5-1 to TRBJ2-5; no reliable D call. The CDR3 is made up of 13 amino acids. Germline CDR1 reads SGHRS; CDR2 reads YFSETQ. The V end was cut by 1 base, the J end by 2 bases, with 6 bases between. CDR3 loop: CASSLRRQETQYF. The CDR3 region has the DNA TGCGCCAGCAGCTTGCGGAGACAAGAGACCCAGTACTTC. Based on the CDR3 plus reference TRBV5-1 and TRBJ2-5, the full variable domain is KAGVTQTPRYLIKTRGQQVTLSCSPISGHRSVSWYQQTPGQGLQFLFEYFSETQRNKGNFPGRFSGRQFSNSRSEMNVSTLELGDSALYLCASSLRRQETQYFGPGTRLLVL.

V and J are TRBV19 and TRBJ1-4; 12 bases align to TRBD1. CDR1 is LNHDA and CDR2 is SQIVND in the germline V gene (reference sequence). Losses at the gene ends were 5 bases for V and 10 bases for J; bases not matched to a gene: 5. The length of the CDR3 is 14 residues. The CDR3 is CASSEGQGAGKLFF. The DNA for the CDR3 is TGTGCCAGTAGTGAGGGACAGGGGGCCGGAAAACTGTTTTTT.

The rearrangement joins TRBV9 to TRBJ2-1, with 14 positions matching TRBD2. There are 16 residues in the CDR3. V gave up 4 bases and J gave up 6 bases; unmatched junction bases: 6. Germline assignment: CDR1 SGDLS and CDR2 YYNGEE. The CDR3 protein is CASSSGLAGGLNEQFF. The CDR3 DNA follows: TGTGCCAGCAGCTCCGGACTAGCGGGGGGCCTCAATGAGCAGTTCTTC. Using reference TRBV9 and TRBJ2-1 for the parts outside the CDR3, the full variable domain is DSGVTQTPKHLITATGQRVTLRCSPRSGDLSVYWYQQSLDQGLQFLIQYYNGEERAKGNILERFSAQQFPDLHSELNLSSLELGDSALYFCASSSGLAGGLNEQFFGPGTRLTVL.

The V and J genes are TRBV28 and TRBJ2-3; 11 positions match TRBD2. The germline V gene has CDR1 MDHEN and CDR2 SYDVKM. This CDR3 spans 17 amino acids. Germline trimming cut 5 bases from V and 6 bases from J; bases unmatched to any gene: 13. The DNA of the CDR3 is TGTGCCAGCAGTGTAGCATTAGCGGGAGGGCCCATGGATACGCAGTATTTT. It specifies CASSVALAGGPMDTQYF.

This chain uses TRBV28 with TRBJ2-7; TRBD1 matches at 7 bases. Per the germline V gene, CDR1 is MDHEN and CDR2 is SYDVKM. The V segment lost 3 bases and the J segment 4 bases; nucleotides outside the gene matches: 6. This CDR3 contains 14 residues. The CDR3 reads CASSFTGAAYEQYF. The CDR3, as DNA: TGTGCCAGCAGTTTCACAGGGGCGGCATACGAGCAGTACTTC.

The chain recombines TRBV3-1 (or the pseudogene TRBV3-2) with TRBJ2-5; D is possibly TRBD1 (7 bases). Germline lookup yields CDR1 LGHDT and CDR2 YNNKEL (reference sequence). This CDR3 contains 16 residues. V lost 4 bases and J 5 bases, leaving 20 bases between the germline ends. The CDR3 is CASSRDTGDWRETQYF. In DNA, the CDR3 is TGTGCCAGCAGCCGAGATACAGGGGACTGGCGGGAGACCCAGTACTTC.

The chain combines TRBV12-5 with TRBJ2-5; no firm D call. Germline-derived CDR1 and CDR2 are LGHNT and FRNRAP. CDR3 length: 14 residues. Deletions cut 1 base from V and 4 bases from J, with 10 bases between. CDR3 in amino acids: CASGLDVGGETQYF. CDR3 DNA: TGTGCTAGTGGTTTGGATGTAGGCGGAGAGACCCAGTACTTC.